The 17 T cell receptor beta chains presented below share a single source sample, sequenced in a study of shared clonotypes between healthy human individuals. Some clones are missing from TCRdb's copy, which holds only in-frame ones; the method was immunoSEQ multiplex PCR. This sample has about 980,000 clones; roughly 72% occur once, and the top ten carry around 1.5%. Sequencing input: memory CD4+ T cells sorted from blood. The subset denotes: CD45RA-negative fraction. These receptors came from a man aged 18 to 29 in good health.

The rearrangement links TRBV7-3 to TRBJ2-2; weak D call: TRBD1 (5 bases). CDR1 is SGHTA, CDR2 FQGTGA, per germline. The V and J ends lost 4 bases and 7 bases respectively, with 10 bases between them. CDR3 length: 13 amino acids. The DNA of the CDR3 is TGTGCCAGCAGCTCACAGGTGTTCGGGGAGCTGTTTTTT. Translation: CASSSQVFGELFF.

This clone was seen a single time. The chain employs TRBV2 and TRBJ1-3; 7 positions agree with TRBD1. CDR3 length: 15 residues. V trimming: 6 bases; J trimming: 3 bases; junction bases outside the gene matches: 8. Germline V gene sequence: CDR1 SNHLY, CDR2 FYNNEI. The CDR3 DNA is TGTGCCAGCAGCCCCGGCGGGACAGATGGAAACACCATATATTTT. Residues: CASSPGGTDGNTIYF.

The DNA of the CDR3 is TGTGCCAGCAGCTTATCTGCGGGGGCTAGCACAGATACGCAGTATTTT. It is translated as CASSLSAGASTDTQYF. This sequence joins TRBV7-2 and TRBJ2-3, with D perhaps TRBD2 (7 bases). V lost 2 bases and J 0 bases, leaving 12 bases between the germline ends. Germline lookup yields CDR1 SGHTA and CDR2 FQGNSA. The CDR3 consists of 16 residues.

The chain couples TRBV7-2 to TRBJ2-5, with TRBD2 identical over 7 bases. J was trimmed by 2 bases and V by 6 bases; bases with no gene match: 6. The CDR3 spans 14 residues. CDR1 SGHTA and CDR2 FQGNSA come from the germline V gene. The DNA for the CDR3 is TGTGCCAGCAGTCGAAGCGGGGCACAAGAGACCCAGTACTTC. This gives the protein CASSRSGAQETQYF.

The chain combines TRBV10-2 with TRBJ1-5; D call uncertain. Germline CDR1 is WSHSY and CDR2 is SAAADI. The V end was cut by 0 bases, the J end by 4 bases, with 7 bases between. The CDR3 consists of 14 residues. As DNA, the CDR3 is TGCGCCAGCAGTGAGTCGAATAGGAATCAGCCCCAGCATTTT. Protein: CASSESNRNQPQHF.

This chain connects TRBV18 to TRBJ1-5, with D possibly matching TRBD1 (6 bases). Looked up from germline, CDR1 is KGHSH and CDR2 is LQKENI. This CDR3 region has 15 residues. V lost 6 bases and J lost 4, with 16 bases in between. In DNA form, the CDR3 reads TGTGCCAGCTCGATTACACAGGGATCAAATCAGCCCCAGCATTTT. It specifies CASSITQGSNQPQHF.

Many counts were recorded for this clone. The chain carries TRBV5-1 and TRBJ2-3; D unresolved. The CDR3 length is 12 residues. Looked up from germline, CDR1 is SGHRS and CDR2 is YFSETQ. Trimming shortened V by 2 bases and J by 6 bases, and 7 bases separated the two germline ends. The DNA for the CDR3 is TGCGCCAGCAGCTTTATACAGGATACGCAGTATTTT. Protein sequence: CASSFIQDTQYF.

This clone appeared many times. Other DNA sequences from this sample encode an identical CDR3 as well. The chain has TRBV5-1 and TRBJ1-4; the D gene is possibly TRBD1 (5 bases). This CDR3 has 14 amino acids. CDR1 SGHRS and CDR2 YFSETQ come from the germline V gene. V lost 3 bases to trimming and J lost 5 bases, with 11 bases between them. This chain's CDR3 is CASSSTAENEKLFF. For the CDR3, the DNA is TGCGCCAGCAGCTCGACAGCCGAAAATGAAAAACTGTTTTTT.

The chain employs TRBV5-1 and TRBJ1-5; tentatively, D is TRBD1 (6 bases). The V gene's germline CDR1 is SGHRS and CDR2 YFSETQ. The CDR3 runs 15 residues. V lost 5 bases to trimming and J lost 0 bases, with 12 bases between them. CDR3 bases: TGCGCCAGCAGAAGGACAGCGAGTAGCAATCAGCCCCAGCATTTT. Its protein product is CASRRTASSNQPQHF.

About this clone: The sample holds other DNA sequences that translate to the same CDR3. The genes are TRBV28 and TRBJ1-3; no reliable D call. Per the germline V gene, CDR1 is MDHEN and CDR2 is SYDVKM. V lost 1 base and J lost 3, with 7 bases in between. The CDR3 contains 14 residues. The CDR3 reads CASSLLGSGNTIYF. DNA of the CDR3: TGTGCCAGCAGTTTATTGGGGAGTGGAAACACCATATATTTT.

About this clone: Additional DNA sequences in this sample encode the identical CDR3. The chain recombines TRBV29-1 with TRBJ2-5; 7 positions agree with TRBD1. The V gene end was trimmed by 4 bases and the J gene end by 1 base; junction bases not matched to a gene: 3. The CDR3 is 13 residues long. Germline V gene data show CDR1 as SQVTM and CDR2 as ANQGSEA. CDR3 coding DNA: TGCAGCGTTGCAGGGACAGCCCAAGAGACCCAGTACTTC. The encoded protein is CSVAGTAQETQYF.

Concerning this clone itself: Distinct nucleotide sequences in the sample also encode this CDR3. The chain is built from TRBV6-5 and TRBJ1-1, with D possibly TRBD1 on 6 matching bases. Trimming pared 6 bases from V and 1 base from J, leaving 9 bases between. The CDR3 spans 13 residues. Germline-derived CDR1 and CDR2 are MNHEY and SVGAGI. The CDR3 spells CASRRTANTEAFF. The CDR3 nucleotides read TGTGCCAGCAGAAGGACAGCGAACACTGAAGCTTTCTTT.

The CDR3 coding sequence is TGCGCCAGCAGCGTCGGGCTAGCGAGCTACGAGCAGTACTTC. The encoded protein is CASSVGLASYEQYF. J is TRBJ2-5 and V is TRBV5-1, with TRBD2 as a possible D gene (6 bases). The tail of the sequence fits TRBJ2-7 better, so the J call may be wrong. In germline, CDR1 is SGHRS, CDR2 YFSETQ. This CDR3 region has 14 residues.

This clone showed up just a few times. The rearrangement uses TRBV11-2 and TRBJ1-5; D unresolved. Germline lookup yields CDR1 SGHAT and CDR2 FQNNGV. The V gene lost 1 base and the J gene lost 5 bases, with 9 bases spanning the gap. CDR3 size: 14 residues. Written as DNA, the CDR3 is TGTGCCAGCAGCTTAGCGGGAGCCGATCAGCCCCAGCATTTT. Translating it yields CASSLAGADQPQHF.

The chain combines TRBV19 with TRBJ2-7, with 7 bases fitting TRBD1. J lost 3 bases, V lost 10 bases, and 6 bases had no gene match. The CDR3 is 12 amino acids. The germline CDR1 and CDR2 sequences are LNHDA and SQIVND (reference sequence). CDR3 DNA: TGTGCCACCTTAGACAGGGACTACGAGCAGTACTTC. Translating gives CATLDRDYEQYF.

Of note for this clone: Within the sample, other DNA sequences also encode this same CDR3. The genes are TRBV5-1 and TRBJ2-5; D assignment may be TRBD1 or TRBD2 (5 bases each). In germline, CDR1 is SGHRS, CDR2 YFSETQ. With 0 bases removed from V and 4 bases from J, the gap between germline ends came to 7 bases. This CDR3 is 13 amino acids long. The CDR3 loop reads CASSLGGGETQYF. The CDR3 coding sequence is TGCGCCAGCAGCTTGGGTGGGGGAGAGACCCAGTACTTC.

The chain carries TRBV5-4 and TRBJ1-2; no clear D. Germline V gene sequence: CDR1 SGHNT, CDR2 YYREEE (reference sequence). V was cut by 1 base and J by 3 bases, with 13 bases left in between. This CDR3 comprises 15 residues. The CDR3 reads CASSLRPRADYGYTF. CDR3 nucleotides: TGTGCCAGCAGCTTGCGCCCTCGGGCGGACTATGGCTACACCTTC.